Presented here are 24 T cell receptor beta chains from one specimen sequenced in a study of CD8 T cells in Susac syndrome. The authors reverse transcribed 0.5 to 1 ug RNA with random hexamers. MiXCR, applied by TCRdb to the immunoSEQ multiplex PCR reads, yields one record per CDR3 protein. The table shows approximately 74,000 distinct CDR3 sequences, with 94% occurring only once. Sequencing was carried out using CD8+ T cells from PBMCs. Receptors originate from a human donor with Susac syndrome.

This chain links TRBV12-3 or TRBV12-4 with TRBJ2-7, with D perhaps assigned TRBD1 or TRBD2 (5 bases each). V was shortened by 8 bases and J by 0 bases, with 11 bases between the two germline ends. The CDR3 is 13 amino acids. CDR3 residues: CASCAGSSYEQYF. CDR3 in DNA: TGTGCCAGCTGCGCAGGGAGCTCCTACGAGCAGTACTTC.

The chain couples TRBV29-1 to TRBJ2-5; no reliable D call. The V gene lost 5 bases and the J gene lost 2 bases, with 9 bases spanning the gap. The V gene's germline CDR1 is SQVTM and CDR2 ANQGSEA. CDR3 length equals 12 residues. The CDR3, as DNA: TGCAGCGTTCTATGCTCGCAAGAGACCCAGTACTTC. Protein product: CSVLCSQETQYF.

Only one count was recorded for this clonotype. V and J are TRBV6-6 and TRBJ1-5, with D unresolved. Trimming left V 2 bases short and J 5 bases short, with 13 bases between. The germline V gene has CDR1 MNHNY and CDR2 SVGAGI (reference sequence). The CDR3 spans 15 residues. DNA of the CDR3: TGTGCCAGCAGTTACGTTTCGGGTTGGGATCAGCCCCAGCATTTT. This gives the protein CASSYVSGWDQPQHF.

The chain is built from TRBV20-1 and TRBJ2-1; D ambiguous. The germline gives CDR1 DFQATT, CDR2 SNEGSKA (reference sequence). V dropped 0 bases and J dropped 5 bases, with 8 bases sitting between them. CDR3 length: 13 residues. CDR3 sequence (DNA): TGCAGTGCTAGAGACCCGGGTAACAATGAGCAGTTCTTC. Protein sequence: CSARDPGNNEQFF.

V is TRBV20-1 and J is TRBJ2-4; TRBD1 aligns across 8 bases. The CDR3 is made up of 13 amino acids. CDR1 is DFQATT, CDR2 SNEGSKA, per germline (reference sequence). The junction had 6 bases not matched to a gene; V was cut back by 6 bases and J by 5 bases. The CDR3 nucleotides are TGCAGTGCCGGACAGGGCTCTCAAAACATTCAGTACTTC. Translation gives CSAGQGSQNIQYF.

The V and J genes are TRBV7-9 and TRBJ2-3; 7 nucleotides match TRBD1. The CDR3 spans 14 residues. Germline trimming cut 5 bases from V and 2 bases from J; bases unmatched to any gene: 4. CDR1 and CDR2 from the germline V gene are SEHNR and FQNEAQ (reference sequence). The CDR3 DNA follows: TGTGCCAGCAGCCGGGACAGCTCCACAGATACGCAGTATTTT. Amino acids: CASSRDSSTDTQYF.

The chain employs TRBV13 and TRBJ2-5; TRBD1 might be the D (6 bases). The CDR3 length is 14 residues. Germline assignment: CDR1 PRHDT and CDR2 FYEKMQ (reference sequence). Trimming left V 2 bases short and J 3 bases short, with 10 bases between. This CDR3 reads CASSLRSGEETQYF. The CDR3 DNA follows: TGTGCCAGCAGCTTACGATCAGGGGAAGAGACCCAGTACTTC. The whole variable domain, remainder taken from reference TRBV13 and TRBJ2-5, is AAGVIQSPRHLIKEKRETATLKCYPIPRHDTVYWYQQGPGQDPQFLISFYEKMQSDKGSIPDRFSAQQFSDYHSELNMSSLELGDSALYFCASSLRSGEETQYFGPGTRLLVL.

The CDR3 here is CASSPPAGQGVNEQFF. CDR3 DNA: TGTGCCAGCTCACCACCCGCGGGACAGGGGGTGAATGAGCAGTTCTTC. The genes are TRBV18 and TRBJ2-1; the match to TRBD1 covers 11 bases. Germline V gives CDR1 KGHSH, CDR2 LQKENI. V dropped 0 bases and J dropped 7; count of bases not matched to a gene: 5. The CDR3 has 16 residues.

The chain couples TRBV27 to TRBJ2-7, with D perhaps TRBD2 (6 bases). Trimming took off 2 bases at V and 3 bases at J, with 11 bases between the two ends. Germline V gives CDR1 MNHEY, CDR2 SMNVEV (reference sequence). The CDR3 covers 14 residues. CDR3 nucleotide sequence: TGTGCCAGCAGTTTAAGTTCGGGGGACTACGAGCAGTACTTC. Translation gives CASSLSSGDYEQYF.

Only one count was recorded for this clonotype. The rearrangement links TRBV3-1 to TRBJ2-1; 8 bases are a match to TRBD2. Germline loops: CDR1 LGHDT, CDR2 YNNKEL (reference sequence). The CDR3 consists of 17 residues. The junction had 8 bases not matched to a gene; V was cut back by 0 bases and J by 4 bases. CDR3 coding DNA: TGTGCCAGCAGCCAAGATACGGGACTAGAGAGTTACAATGAGCAGTTCTTC. The encoded protein is CASSQDTGLESYNEQFF.

The chain uses TRBV20-1 and TRBJ2-7, with unresolved D. V lost 7 bases to trimming and J lost 6 bases, with 16 bases between them. CDR1 and CDR2 (germline): DFQATT, SNEGSKA (reference sequence). There are 12 residues in the CDR3. This CDR3 reads CSGQGTSVEQYF. CDR3 DNA: TGCAGTGGGCAAGGAACAAGCGTCGAGCAGTACTTC.

The chain has TRBV12-3 or TRBV12-4 and TRBJ2-6, with TRBD2 as a possible D gene (6 bases). This CDR3 region has 16 residues. The V end was cut by 7 bases, the J end by 1 base, with 14 bases between. In DNA form, the CDR3 reads TGTGCCAGCACCCTTGGGGGGAGGTCTGGGGCCAACGTCCTGACTTTC. This codes for CASTLGGRSGANVLTF.

This CDR3 is CASSWDRGYEQYF. CDR3 DNA: TGTGCCAGCAGCTGGGACAGGGGATACGAGCAGTACTTC. This chain joins TRBV5-6 and TRBJ2-7; 10 bases are a match to TRBD1. The CDR3 is made up of 13 amino acids. V gave up 3 bases and J gave up 4 bases; unmatched junction bases: 1. CDR1 SGHDT and CDR2 YYEEEE come from the germline V gene.

CDR3 DNA sequence: TGTGCCAGCAGCCATGAACAGGCGCGGCTGCTTTGGTATGGCTACACCTTC. The encoded protein is CASSHEQARLLWYGYTF. The V gene is TRBV7-9, the J gene TRBJ1-2, with D perhaps TRBD1 (5 bases). The V end was cut by 5 bases, the J end by 5 bases, with 24 bases between. The CDR3 runs to 17 residues. Germline CDR1 reads SEHNR; CDR2 reads FQNEAQ (reference sequence).

This clonotype appeared a single time. The CDR3 DNA reads as TGTGCCAGCAGCTCACGACTAGCGGGGGGAGATACGCAGTATTTT. Residues: CASSSRLAGGDTQYF. V gene TRBV7-2 combines with J gene TRBJ2-3, with TRBD2 identical over 13 bases. Per the germline V gene, CDR1 is SGHTA and CDR2 is FQGNSA. CDR3 size: 15 residues. Trimming removed 4 bases from V and 5 bases from J; junction bases left unmatched: 3.

This clonotype was found once. The chain couples TRBV11-3 to TRBJ1-1, with TRBD1 as a possible D gene (5 bases). CDR1 is SGHNT, CDR2 YENEEA, per germline. Deletions cut 4 bases from V and 1 base from J, with 7 bases between. The CDR3 is 13 residues long. The CDR3, as DNA: TGTGCCAGCAGCTCTACAGGGAACACTGAAGCTTTCTTT. Translation gives CASSSTGNTEAFF.

The chain carries TRBV30 and TRBJ2-3, with no clear D. Germline CDR1 GTSNPN, CDR2 SVGIG (reference sequence). V was shortened by 1 base and J by 3 bases, with 8 bases between the two germline ends. This CDR3 contains 13 residues. The CDR3 coding sequence is TGTGCCTGGAGTGAGGTTACGACAGATACGCAGTATTTT. Translated: CAWSEVTTDTQYF.

V and J are TRBV7-9 and TRBJ2-3; possible D gene TRBD1, 6 bases. The CDR3 loop spans 13 amino acids. Trimming shortened V by 7 bases and J by 4 bases, and 12 bases separated the two germline ends. Germline CDR1 SEHNR, CDR2 FQNEAQ (reference sequence). The CDR3 loop reads CASKHRVPDTQYF. The CDR3 coding sequence is TGTGCCAGCAAGCACAGGGTCCCAGATACGCAGTATTTT.

This rearrangement joins TRBV27 to TRBJ2-7; unclear D gene. The CDR3 covers 14 residues. CDR1 and CDR2 from the germline V gene are MNHEY and SMNVEV (reference sequence). Trimming pared 3 bases from V and 4 bases from J, leaving 13 bases between. CDR3 coding DNA: TGTGCCAGCAGTTTTCGCGGCTCCGTTTACGAGCAGTACTTC. Protein sequence: CASSFRGSVYEQYF.

The chain uses TRBV15 and TRBJ2-7, with 10 bases aligning to TRBD1. The CDR3 is 15 residues long. Looked up from germline, CDR1 is LNHNV and CDR2 is YYDKDF (reference sequence). The V and J ends lost 0 bases and 7 bases, in that order; junction bases with no gene match: 6. The CDR3, as DNA: TGTGCCACCAGCAGAGAGAGACAGGGGGCGAGGGAGCAGTACTTC. Encoded protein: CATSRERQGAREQYF.

The V and J genes are TRBV20-1 and TRBJ2-1, with unresolved D. The V gene lost 3 bases and the J gene lost 3 bases, with 12 bases spanning the gap. CDR3 size: 14 residues. The germline V gene has CDR1 DFQATT and CDR2 SNEGSKA (reference sequence). Here the CDR3 reads CSASPSWDYNEQFF. CDR3 sequence (DNA): TGCAGTGCTAGCCCAAGCTGGGACTACAATGAGCAGTTCTTC.

J is TRBJ2-2 and V is TRBV24-1; D is ambiguous. The CDR3 is 14 amino acids. CDR1 is KGHDR and CDR2 is SFDVKD in the germline V gene. V was pared by 5 bases and J by 5 bases, with 11 bases between. CDR3 region: CATSVTPETGELFF. The CDR3 bases are TGTGCCACCAGTGTCACCCCGGAGACCGGGGAGCTGTTTTTT.

The V and J genes are TRBV9 and TRBJ2-1; tentatively, D is TRBD2 (7 bases). The CDR3 is 14 residues long. V was clipped by 1 base and J by 8 bases, with 13 bases between them. CDR1 and CDR2 from the germline V gene are SGDLS and YYNGEE. CDR3 region: CASSVIAGADEQFF. The CDR3 region has the DNA TGTGCCAGCAGCGTAATTGCGGGGGCGGATGAGCAGTTCTTC.

The V and J genes are TRBV7-9 and TRBJ2-1; no clear D gene. The CDR3 contains 9 residues. Germline CDR1 SEHNR, CDR2 FQNEAQ (reference sequence). Trimming took off 7 bases at V and 6 bases at J, with 1 base between the two ends. For the CDR3, the DNA is TGTGCCAGCACCAATGAGCAGTTCTTC. Protein: CASTNEQFF.